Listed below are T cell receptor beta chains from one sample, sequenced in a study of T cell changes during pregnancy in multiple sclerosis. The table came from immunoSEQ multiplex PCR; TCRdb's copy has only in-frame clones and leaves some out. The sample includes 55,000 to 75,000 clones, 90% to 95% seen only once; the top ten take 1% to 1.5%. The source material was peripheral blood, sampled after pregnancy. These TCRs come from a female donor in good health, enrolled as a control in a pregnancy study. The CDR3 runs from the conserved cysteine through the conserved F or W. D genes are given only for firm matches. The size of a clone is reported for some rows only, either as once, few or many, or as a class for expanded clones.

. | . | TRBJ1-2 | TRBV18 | TGTGCCAGCTCACCACGGACAGCGATAAGCTCTAACTATGGCTACACCTTC | CASSPRTAISSNYGYTF
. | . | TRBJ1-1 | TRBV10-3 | TGTGCCATCAGTGAGTCTGGGCTACTGGTCCCGGAGAACACTGAAGCTTTCTTT | CAISESGLLVPENTEAFF
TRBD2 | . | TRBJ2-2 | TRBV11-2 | TGTGCCAGCAGCTTAACAGGGACTAGGGGTAACGGGGAGCTGTTTTTT | CASSLTGTRGNGELFF
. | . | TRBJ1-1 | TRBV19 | TGTGCCAGTAGTAGCCCAACCACTTTAATGAACACTGAAGCTTTCTTT | CASSSPTTLMNTEAFF
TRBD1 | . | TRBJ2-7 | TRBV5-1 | TGCGCCAGCAGGGCGGGACAGGGCCTCTACGAGCAGTACTTC | CASRAGQGLYEQYF
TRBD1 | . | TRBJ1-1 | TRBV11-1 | TGTGCCAGCAGCTCCGACAGGGCCGACACTGAAGCTTTCTTT | CASSSDRADTEAFF
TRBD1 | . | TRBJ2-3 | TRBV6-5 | TGTGCCAGCAGACAGGGGGATAATACGCAGTATTTT | CASRQGDNTQYF
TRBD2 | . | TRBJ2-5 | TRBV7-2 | TGTGCCAGCAGCTTAGCCCGACTAGCGGAGACCCAGTACTTC | CASSLARLAETQYF
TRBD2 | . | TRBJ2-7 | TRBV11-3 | TGTGCCAGCAGCTTAAGCCCTCGTGGGGGGGACGAGCAGTACTTC | CASSLSPRGGDEQYF
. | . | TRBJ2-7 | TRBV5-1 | TGCGCCAGCAGCTTGGGGACACCCTACGAGCAGTACTTC | CASSLGTPYEQYF
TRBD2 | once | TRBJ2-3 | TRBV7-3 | TGTGCCAGCAGCGCCGGGGGGGCGGGGACAGATACGCAGTATTTT | CASSAGGAGTDTQYF
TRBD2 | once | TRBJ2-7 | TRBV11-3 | TGTGCCAGCAGCTCGTCGGGGGGGTTTCACGAGCAGTACTTC | CASSSSGGFHEQYF
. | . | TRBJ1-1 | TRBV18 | TGTGCCAGCTCACCACGATTTACTGGGGGCAGGGCGAACACTGAAGCTTTCTTT | CASSPRFTGGRANTEAFF
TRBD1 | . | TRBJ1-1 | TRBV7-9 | TGTGCCAGCAGAGGACAGGGGCGAACTGAAGCTTTCTTT | CASRGQGRTEAFF
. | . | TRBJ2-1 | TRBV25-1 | TGTGCCAGCAGTGAATCCCCGAGCTCCTACAATGAGCAGTTCTTC | CASSESPSSYNEQFF
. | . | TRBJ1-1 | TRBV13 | TGTGCCAGCAGCCCGCCGGGACAAAAAACGGCTTTCTTT | CASSPPGQKTAFF
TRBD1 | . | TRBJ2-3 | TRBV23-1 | TGCGCCAGCAGTCCCCGCCAGGGGGCGCACACAGATACGCAGTATTTT | CASSPRQGAHTDTQYF
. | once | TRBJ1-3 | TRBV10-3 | TGTGCCATCAGTGAGGATACAGGGTTCGGAAACACCATATATTTT | CAISEDTGFGNTIYF
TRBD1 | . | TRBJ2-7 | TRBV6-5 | TGTGCCAGCAGGGCAGGGGGATCCTACGAGCAGTACTTC | CASRAGGSYEQYF
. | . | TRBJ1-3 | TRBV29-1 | TGCAGCGTTGAAGACCTGACAAGAGGGGGAAACACCATATATTTT | CSVEDLTRGGNTIYF
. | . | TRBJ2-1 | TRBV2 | TGTGCCAGCAGTCGAACGGACAATGAGCAGTTCTTC | CASSRTDNEQFF
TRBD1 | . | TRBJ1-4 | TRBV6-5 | TGTGCCAGCAGTTACTACTCCGGGACAGGGGCGGAAAAACTGTTTTTT | CASSYYSGTGAEKLFF
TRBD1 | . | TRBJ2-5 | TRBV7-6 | TGTGCCAGCAGCCCTACAGGGGGCTGGGGGACCCAGTACTTC | CASSPTGGWGTQYF
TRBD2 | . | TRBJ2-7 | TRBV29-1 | TGCAGCGTTTCACCCGTGAGCGGGACGGGTACCTACGAGCAGTACTTC | CSVSPVSGTGTYEQYF
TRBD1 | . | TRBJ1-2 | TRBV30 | TGTGCCTGCCAAGGACGGGACAGGGAGGGCTACACCTTC | CACQGRDREGYTF
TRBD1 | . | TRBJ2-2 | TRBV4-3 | TGCGCCAGCAGCCGTCAGTATGGGACAGAGAACACCGGGGAGCTGTTTTTT | CASSRQYGTENTGELFF
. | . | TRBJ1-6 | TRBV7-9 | TGTGCCAGCACCTCGGGACAAGTTAATTCACCCCTCCACTTT | CASTSGQVNSPLHF
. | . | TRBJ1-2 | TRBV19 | TGTGCCAGTAGTCCTCGACAGGCTACTAACTATGGCTACACCTTC | CASSPRQATNYGYTF
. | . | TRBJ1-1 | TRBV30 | TGTGTTTGTGTACGGGGAGTAACTGAAGCTTTCTTT | CVCVRGVTEAFF
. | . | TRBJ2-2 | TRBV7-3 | TGTGCCAGCTCCACAGGGGACTCCAACACCGGGGAGCTGTTTTTT | CASSTGDSNTGELFF
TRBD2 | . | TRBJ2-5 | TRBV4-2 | TGTGCCAGCAGCCTCGGGACTAGCGGGGGGCGGGGACAAGAGACCCAGTACTTC | CASSLGTSGGRGQETQYF
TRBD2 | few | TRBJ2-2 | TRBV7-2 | TGTGCCAGCAGCAGGGATACTAGCGGGGGTTACACCGGGGAGCTGTTTTTT | CASSRDTSGGYTGELFF
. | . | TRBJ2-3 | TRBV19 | TGTGCCAGTAGTCGAGGGTTGGGGGGGGCCCGGTCTGCGGTATACACAGATACGCAGTATTTT | CASSRGLGGARSAVYTDTQYF
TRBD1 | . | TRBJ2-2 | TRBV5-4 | TGTGCCAGCAGCGTTGGACAGGTCAACACCGGGGAGCTGTTTTTT | CASSVGQVNTGELFF
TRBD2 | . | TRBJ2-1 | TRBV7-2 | TGTGCCAGCAGCTCCGTAGGGGCGGGGGGAAACAATGAGCAGTTCTTC | CASSSVGAGGNNEQFF
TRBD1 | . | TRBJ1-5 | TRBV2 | TGTGCCAGCAGTGAATCCGGGACAGGGGTTCAGCCCCAGCATTTT | CASSESGTGVQPQHF
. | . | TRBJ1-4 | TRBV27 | TGTGCCAGCAGTTTTGGGGGGGGTGAAAAACTGTTTTTT | CASSFGGGEKLFF
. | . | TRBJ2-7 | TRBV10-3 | TGTGCCATCTCGGCAGGGTCCTACGAGCAGTACTTC | CAISAGSYEQYF
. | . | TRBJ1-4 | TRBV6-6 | TGTGCCAGCAGCCCCATAGCTAATGAAAAACTGTTTTTT | CASSPIANEKLFF
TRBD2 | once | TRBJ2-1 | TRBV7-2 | TGTGCCAGCAGCTTAGGGGGTAGCGGGGGCTACAATGAGCAGTTCTTC | CASSLGGSGGYNEQFF
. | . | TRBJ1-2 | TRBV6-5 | TGTGCCAGCAGTTTCCCTCCCGGTTATGGCTACACCTTC | CASSFPPGYGYTF
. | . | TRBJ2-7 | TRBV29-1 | TGCAGCGTTGATACGAGGGAATCCTACGAGCAGTACTTC | CSVDTRESYEQYF
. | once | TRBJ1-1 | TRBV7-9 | TGTGCCAGCAGCCCCCCCGTGGTTCCAGGAGCTTTCTTT | CASSPPVVPGAFF
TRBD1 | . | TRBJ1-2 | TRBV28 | TGTGCCAGCAGGGTGAAACAGGGGAGTCAGGGCTACACCTTC | CASRVKQGSQGYTF
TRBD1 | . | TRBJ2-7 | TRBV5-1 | TGCGCCAGCAGCTTGGAGGGACAGTCCTACGAGCAGTACTTC | CASSLEGQSYEQYF
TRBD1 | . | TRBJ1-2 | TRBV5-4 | TGTGCCAGCAGCCCGGCTTACGCAGGGGGTACCTATGGCTACACCTTC | CASSPAYAGGTYGYTF
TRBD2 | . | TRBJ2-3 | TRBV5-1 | TGCGCCAGCAGCTTGGTTGGGGGACTAGCGGGGGATACGCAGTATTTT | CASSLVGGLAGDTQYF
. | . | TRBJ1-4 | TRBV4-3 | TGCGCCAGCAGCCAGACCGGGACTTGGGGTGAAAAACTGTTTTTT | CASSQTGTWGEKLFF
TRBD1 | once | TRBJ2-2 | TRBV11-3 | TGTGCCAGCAACGAGGGACAGACCACCGGGGAGCTGTTTTTT | CASNEGQTTGELFF
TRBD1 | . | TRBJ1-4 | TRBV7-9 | TGTGCCAGCAGCTTAGTAGAGGGGGCAGATGAAAAACTGTTTTTT | CASSLVEGADEKLFF
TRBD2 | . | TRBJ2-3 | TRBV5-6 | TGTGCCAGCAGCTGGGGACTAGCAAACACAGATACGCAGTATTTT | CASSWGLANTDTQYF
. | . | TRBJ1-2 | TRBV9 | TGTGCCAGCAGCGCAGGGACACACGGCTACACCTTC | CASSAGTHGYTF
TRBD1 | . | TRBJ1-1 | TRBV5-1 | TGCGCCAGCAGCCCGGGGGACAGGTCGCCGGCGGGTGAAGCTTTCTTT | CASSPGDRSPAGEAFF
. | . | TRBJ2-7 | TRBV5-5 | TGTGCCAGCTCCGCTCTAGACTACTCCTACGAGCAGTACTTC | CASSALDYSYEQYF
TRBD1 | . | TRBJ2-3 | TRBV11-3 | TGTGCCAGCAGCTCATACAGGGGTCGCACAGATACGCAGTATTTT | CASSSYRGRTDTQYF
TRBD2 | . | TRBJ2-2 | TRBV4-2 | TGTGCCAGCAGCCAAGATGGGACTAGCGGCAACACCGGGGAGCTGTTTTTT | CASSQDGTSGNTGELFF
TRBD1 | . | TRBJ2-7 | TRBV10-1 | TGCGCCAGCAGGTTATATCCAGACAGGGAAGAAAGCCCGAAAAGAGGGTACGAGCAGTACTTC | CASRLYPDREESPKRGYEQYF
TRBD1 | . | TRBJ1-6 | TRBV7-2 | TGTGCCAGCAGCTCCGACACAGGGGTCTCTAATTCACCCCTCCACTTT | CASSSDTGVSNSPLHF
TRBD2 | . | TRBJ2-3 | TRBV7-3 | TGTGCCAGCAGCTCAGCGGGGGGGACAGATACGCAGTATTTT | CASSSAGGTDTQYF
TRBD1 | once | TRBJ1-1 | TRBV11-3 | TGTGCCAGCAGCTTAGGACCCGGACAGGGGGCTCCTGAAGCTTTCTTT | CASSLGPGQGAPEAFF